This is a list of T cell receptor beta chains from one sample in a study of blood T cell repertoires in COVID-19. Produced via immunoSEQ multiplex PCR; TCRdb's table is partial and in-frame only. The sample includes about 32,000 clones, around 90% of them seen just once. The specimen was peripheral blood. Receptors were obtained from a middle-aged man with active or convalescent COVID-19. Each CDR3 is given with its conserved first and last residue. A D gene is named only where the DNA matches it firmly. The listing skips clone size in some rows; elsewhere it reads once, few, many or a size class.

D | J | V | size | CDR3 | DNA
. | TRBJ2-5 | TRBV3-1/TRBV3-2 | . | CASSYLSGSGETQYF | TGTGCCAGCAGCTATCTTAGCGGCAGCGGGGAGACCCAGTACTTC
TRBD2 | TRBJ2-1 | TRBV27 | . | CASSSHGEGSYNEQFF | TGTGCCAGCAGTTCCCACGGGGAGGGCTCCTACAATGAGCAGTTCTTC
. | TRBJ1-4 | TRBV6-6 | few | CASSSLSSHEKLFF | TGTGCCAGCAGTTCCCTGAGCTCGCATGAAAAACTGTTTTTT
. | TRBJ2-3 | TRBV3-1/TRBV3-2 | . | CASSHLSSTDTQYF | TGTGCCAGCAGCCACCTTTCTAGCACAGATACGCAGTATTTT
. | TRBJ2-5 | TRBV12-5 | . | CASGLTTTGLAYQETQYF | TGTGCTAGTGGTTTGACGACTACGGGACTGGCGTACCAAGAGACCCAGTACTTC
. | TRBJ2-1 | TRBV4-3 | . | CASSQALAVYNEQFF | TGCGCCAGCAGCCAGGCCTTAGCGGTCTACAATGAGCAGTTCTTC
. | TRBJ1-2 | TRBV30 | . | CAWNWGGGYGYTF | TGTGCCTGGAATTGGGGGGGTGGCTATGGCTACACCTTC
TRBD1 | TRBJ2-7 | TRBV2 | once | CASRAAGTATYEQYF | TGTGCCAGCAGGGCCGCCGGGACAGCAACCTACGAGCAGTACTTC
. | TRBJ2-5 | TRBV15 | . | CATSSNRPLSETQYF | TGTGCCACCAGCAGCAACAGGCCCCTCTCGGAGACCCAGTACTTC
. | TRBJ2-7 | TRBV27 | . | CASGATPVYEQYF | TGTGCCAGCGGAGCTACCCCAGTCTACGAGCAGTACTTC
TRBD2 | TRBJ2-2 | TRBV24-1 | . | CATSLAGVGGELFF | TGTGCCACCAGTCTAGCGGGAGTTGGTGGGGAGCTGTTTTTT
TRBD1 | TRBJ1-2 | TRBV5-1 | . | CASSSTGNGYTF | TGCGCCAGCAGCTCGACAGGGAATGGCTACACCTTC
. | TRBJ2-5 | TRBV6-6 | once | CASILTGGGETQYF | TGTGCCAGCATCTTAACCGGCGGTGGTGAGACCCAGTACTTC
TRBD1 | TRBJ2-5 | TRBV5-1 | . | CASSLGDRVPPQETQYF | TGCGCCAGCAGCTTGGGGGACAGGGTCCCCCCTCAAGAGACCCAGTACTTC
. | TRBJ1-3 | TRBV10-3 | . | CAISESWATIYF | TGTGCCATCAGTGAGTCGTGGGCAACCATATATTTT
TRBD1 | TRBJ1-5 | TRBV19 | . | CASSISQDRGQPQHF | TGTGCCAGTAGTATATCCCAGGACAGGGGTCAGCCCCAGCATTTT
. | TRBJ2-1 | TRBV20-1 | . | CSGGPYNEQFF | TGCAGTGGTGGCCCCTACAATGAGCAGTTCTTC
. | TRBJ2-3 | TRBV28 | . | CASTLGGGGTDTQYF | TGTGCCAGCACCCTAGGGGGGGGCGGCACAGATACGCAGTATTTT
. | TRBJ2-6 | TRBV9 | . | CASSVGSLPGSGANVLTF | TGTGCCAGCAGCGTAGGCTCCCTCCCGGGCTCTGGGGCCAACGTCCTGACTTTC
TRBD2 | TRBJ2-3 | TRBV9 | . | CASSVETSGSTDTQYF | TGTGCCAGCAGCGTAGAAACTAGCGGGAGCACAGATACGCAGTATTTT
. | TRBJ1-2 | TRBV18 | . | CASSPLDGYTF | TGTGCCAGCTCACCACTCGATGGCTACACCTTC
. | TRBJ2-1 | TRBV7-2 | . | CASSPIGLSSYNEQFF | TGTGCCAGCAGCCCGATTGGTCTGAGCTCTTACAATGAGCAGTTCTTC
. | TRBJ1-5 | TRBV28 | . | CASSPLRGAQHF | TGTGCCAGCAGTCCCCTTCGTGGAGCCCAGCATTTT
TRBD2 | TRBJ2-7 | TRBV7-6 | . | CASSLAGTSGLTYEQYF | TGTGCCAGCAGCTTAGCGGGGACTAGCGGGCTAACCTACGAGCAGTACTTC
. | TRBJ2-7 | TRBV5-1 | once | CASSPTKDEQYF | TGCGCCAGCAGCCCGACTAAGGACGAGCAGTACTTC
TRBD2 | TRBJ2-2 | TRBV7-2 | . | CASSLGWLAGVGPGELFF | TGTGCCAGCAGCTTAGGATGGTTAGCGGGAGTAGGGCCCGGGGAGCTGTTTTTT
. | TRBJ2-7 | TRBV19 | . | CASSIGRSSYEQYF | TGTGCCAGTAGTATAGGCAGAAGCTCCTACGAGCAGTACTTC
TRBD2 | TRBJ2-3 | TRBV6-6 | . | CASSLAGNTDTQYF | TGTGCCAGCAGTCTAGCGGGAAACACAGATACGCAGTATTTT
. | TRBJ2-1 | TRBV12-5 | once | CASGGTEPSYNEQFF | TGTGCTAGTGGCGGGACTGAGCCCTCCTACAATGAGCAGTTCTTC
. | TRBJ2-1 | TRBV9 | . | CASSVAGFSALGEQFF | TGTGCCAGCAGCGTAGCAGGCTTTAGCGCCTTAGGTGAGCAGTTCTTC